These 5 T cell receptor beta chains share one sample of origin, sequenced in a study of T cells in Graves' hyperthyroidism and ophthalmopathy. There were TCR beta CDR3 regions amplified from RNA transcripts. First-round RT-PCR targeting the TCR CDR3 was performed with the HTBI primer set. TCRdb fed the multiplex PCR reads into MiXCR, producing one record per CDR3 protein. The table shows 650,000 to 850,000 distinct CDR3 sequences, with under 20% occurring only once. Sequencing was done on a sample of blood. These receptors were obtained from a woman in her forties or fifties with Graves' hyperthyroidism that later progressed to Graves' ophthalmopathy.

This clonotype was seen repeatedly, ten times or more. Relative to the germline gene, one junction end is altered; a read error may explain this. The chain uses TRBV5-1 and TRBJ2-2; 12 bases map to TRBD2. The germline gives CDR1 SGHRS, CDR2 YFSETQ. There are 16 residues in the CDR3. CDR3 in amino acids: CASSLGLAGNTGELFF. The CDR3 nucleotides are TGTGCCAGCAGCTTAGGACTAGCGGGAAACACCGGGGAGCTGTTTTTT.

Concerning this clonotype itself: A much bigger clone sits one base away, suggesting this may be a read error. This rearrangement joins TRBV3-1 to TRBJ1-1; possibly TRBD1 for D (5 bases). CDR3 size: 11 residues. Per the germline V gene, CDR1 is LGHDT and CDR2 is YNNKEL (reference sequence). The V end was cut by 7 bases, the J end by 7 bases, with 10 bases between. CDR3 amino acids: CASTPQGEAFF. The CDR3 DNA sequence: TGTGCCAGCACCCCCCAGGGTGAAGCTTTCTTT.

CDR3 region: CASSGQGLNQPQHF. The CDR3 DNA sequence: TGTGCCAGCAGCGGGCAGGGTCTCAATCAGCCCCAGCATTTT. The chain is built from TRBV6-1 and TRBJ1-5; possible D gene TRBD1, 5 bases. The germline V gene has CDR1 MNHNS and CDR2 SASEGT. This CDR3 comprises 14 residues. V was cut by 6 bases and J by 3 bases, with 12 bases left in between.

V gene TRBV29-1 combines with J gene TRBJ2-1; 15 positions agree with TRBD2. From germline, CDR1 is SQVTM and CDR2 ANQGSEA. The CDR3 extends over 15 amino acids. Unmatched junction bases numbered 4, after V lost 6 bases and J lost 4 bases. The chain's CDR3 is CSVTGTSGGYNEQFF. The DNA of the CDR3 is TGCAGCGTGACCGGGACTAGCGGGGGGTACAATGAGCAGTTCTTC.

As to this clonotype: A read error may account for a junction end that differs from germline. The genes are TRBV6-1 and TRBJ1-5, with unresolved D. The germline V gene has CDR1 MNHNS and CDR2 SASEGT. This CDR3 comprises 13 residues. CDR3 sequence: CATRDRYNQPQHF. Written as DNA, the CDR3 is TGTGCCACCCGAGACCGATACAATCAGCCCCAGCATTTC.